The present T cell receptor (beta chain) was sequenced within a study of OX40 agonist ivuxolimab in advanced cancers. Germline lookup yields CDR1 GTSNPN and CDR2 SVGIG (reference sequence). The CDR3 totals 12 residues. Trimming removed 4 bases at V and 0 bases at J, with 6 bases between. The repertoire was sequenced with immunoSEQ multiplex PCR; TCRdb's copy has only in-frame clones and lacks some. This table holds roughly 61,000 clones, about 90% found once. The source of this sequence is an adult with an advanced solid tumor such as melanoma, head and neck, liver or kidney cancer. Material: CD4+ or CD8+ T cells sorted from blood, obtained in a trial of the OX40 agonist ivuxolimab. The rearrangement uses TRBV30 and TRBJ1-1; D is unresolved. The CDR3 bases are TGTGCCTGGACCAGACTGAACACTGAAGCTTTCTTT. It specifies CAWTRLNTEAFF.